The 9 T cell receptor beta chains below come from one sample, sequenced in a study of early T cells in non-severe SARS-CoV-2 infection. TCRdb recomputed calls from the 5' RACE reads with MiXCR, one row per CDR3 protein. The data hold over 90,000 distinct CDR3 sequences, with around 13% observed a single time. The sequencing sample was made of whole blood. All receptors derive from an adult who was a healthcare worker with PCR-confirmed SARS-CoV-2 infection or an uninfected control (not recorded which).

This clonotype was seen repeatedly, ten times or more. V and J are TRBV4-3 and TRBJ2-7, with TRBD1 as a possible D gene (6 bases). V shed 0 bases and J shed 4 bases, with 10 bases lying between them. Germline V gene data show CDR1 as LGHNA and CDR2 as YSLEER. The CDR3 sequence is 14 residues long. DNA of the CDR3: TGCGCCAGCAGCCAAGACAGGGGATTGTACGAGCAGTACTTC. It translates to CASSQDRGLYEQYF.

This clonotype occurred many times. This chain connects TRBV11-2 to TRBJ2-7, with 9 positions matching TRBD2. With 5 bases clipped from V and 4 bases from J, the junction kept 12 bases outside the gene matches. This CDR3 has 16 residues. The germline CDR1 and CDR2 sequences are SGHAT and FQNNGV. CDR3 DNA sequence: TGTGCCAGCAGCCCCCTTGGGGGGCGGGAGGGTTACGAGCAGTACTTC. This sequence encodes CASSPLGGREGYEQYF.

This clonotype was found a few times. The germline gene is not matched at one end of the junction; a read error may be the cause. The chain couples TRBV7-3 to TRBJ2-7, with 7 bases aligning to TRBD1. Germline V gene sequence: CDR1 SGHTA, CDR2 FQGTGA. The CDR3 has 13 residues. The CDR3 loop is CASSPRSGTDLNF. In DNA, the CDR3 is TGTGCCAGCAGCCCAAGATCCGGGACAGATTTGAACTTC. Together with reference TRBV7-3 and TRBJ2-7, the CDR3 gives the full variable domain: GAGVSQTPSNKVTEKGKYVELRCDPISGHTALYWYRQSLGQGPEFLIYFQGTGAADDSGLPNDRFFAVRPEGSVSTLKIQRTERGDSAVYLCASSPRSGTDLNFGPGTRLTVT.

This clonotype was picked up one time. A much larger clone differs from this one at a single base, so this may be a read error. V gene TRBV5-6 combines with J gene TRBJ2-1, with D possibly matching TRBD2 (5 bases). CDR1 is SGHDT, CDR2 YYEEEE, per germline. There are 13 residues in the CDR3. The CDR3, as DNA: TGTGTCAGCCGCCTCCGACCGGGAAATGAGCAGTTCTTC. Its translation is CVSRLRPGNEQFF. The full variable domain, completed using reference TRBV5-6 and TRBJ2-1, is DAGVTQSPTHLIKTRGQQVTLRCSPKSGHDTVSWYQQALGQGPQFIFQYYEEEERQRGNFPDRFSGHQFPNYSSELNVNALLLGDSALYLCVSRLRPGNEQFFGPGTRLTVL.

This clonotype has just a few counts. CDR3 amino acids: CASLGTPSWVYEQYF. The CDR3, as DNA: TGTGCCAGCCTAGGGACACCGAGTTGGGTCTACGAGCAGTACTTC. This chain uses TRBV7-3 with TRBJ2-7; possible D gene TRBD1, 6 bases. Germline V gives CDR1 SGHTA, CDR2 FQGTGA. The CDR3 runs to 15 residues. The V gene lost 8 bases and the J gene lost 3 bases, with 20 bases spanning the gap.

This clonotype appeared many times. The J gene is TRBJ2-7, the V gene TRBV6-2 or TRBV6-3; 12 nucleotides line up with TRBD1. With 7 bases clipped from V and 6 bases from J, the junction kept 4 bases outside the gene matches. The CDR3 consists of 13 residues. Germline V gene sequence: CDR1 MNHEY, CDR2 SVGEGT. DNA of the CDR3: TGTGCCAGCACCGGGACAGGGGGCCTCGAGCAGTACTTC. It codes for CASTGTGGLEQYF.

The rearrangement uses TRBV10-2 and TRBJ1-2; D remains ambiguous. V was pared by 6 bases and J by 6 bases, with 11 bases between. Germline V gives CDR1 WSHSY, CDR2 SAAADI. The CDR3 totals 12 residues. The CDR3 nucleotides read TGCGCCAGCAGCCCCGGGAAACATGGCTACACCTTC. This sequence encodes CASSPGKHGYTF.

This clonotype has ten or more counts. The chain uses TRBV27 and TRBJ2-5; the D gene is possibly TRBD1 (6 bases). Trimming removed 6 bases from V and 5 bases from J, with 16 bases in between. CDR1 and CDR2 from the germline V gene are MNHEY and SMNVEV (reference sequence). The CDR3 covers 14 residues. CDR3 DNA sequence: TGTGCCAGCAGATACAGGGCGGAGTACGAGACCCAGTACTTC. This gives the protein CASRYRAEYETQYF.

The sample holds a few counts of this clonotype. The genes are TRBV30 and TRBJ1-5; 8 bases agree with TRBD1. This CDR3 comprises 13 residues. V lost 4 bases, J lost 6 bases, and 5 bases stayed unmatched. Germline CDR1 GTSNPN, CDR2 SVGIG (reference sequence). The chain's CDR3 is CAWNRGEGQPQHF. CDR3 bases: TGTGCCTGGAACAGGGGGGAGGGTCAGCCCCAGCATTTT.